A selection of T cell receptor beta chains follows, all from one sample in a study of identical twins. TCRdb reprocessed the 5' RACE reads with MiXCR, giving one entry per CDR3 protein. The sample shows 690,000 or so distinct CDR3 sequences, 5.5% to 7.5% of them seen only once. The sequencing input was naive T cells sorted from blood. The source is a man younger than 35 in good health. Each CDR3 is given with its conserved first and last residue. D genes are given only for firm matches. Some rows have no size entry. The others give once, few or many, or a class for an expanded clone.

clone_size	j_call	v_call	cdr3_length	d_call	cdr3_aa	cdr3_nt
few	TRBJ2-6	TRBV4-3	16	TRBD1	CASSHIDRAGANVLTF	TGCGCCAGCAGTCATATCGACAGGGCTGGGGCCAACGTCCTGACTTTC
many	TRBJ2-5	TRBV7-9	15	NA	CASSPGHTNQETQYF	TGTGCCAGCAGCCCGGGACATACTAACCAAGAGACCCAGTACTTC
few	TRBJ1-3	TRBV5-6	16	NA	CASSLKRFYSGNTIYF	TGTGCCAGCAGCTTGAAAAGATTCTACTCTGGAAACACCATATATTTT
NA	TRBJ2-5	TRBV7-2	17	NA	CASSVGLVGGPQETQYF	TGTGCCAGCAGCGTCGGTCTCGTCGGGGGACCGCAAGAGACCCAGTACTTC
many	TRBJ1-2	TRBV3-1	13	NA	CASSQVPNYGYTF	TGTGCCAGCAGCCAAGTGCCCAACTATGGCTACACCTTC
many	TRBJ2-2	TRBV15	15	NA	CATSRVLAGTGELFF	TGTGCCACCAGCAGAGTACTAGCAGGTACCGGGGAGCTGTTTTTT
NA	TRBJ2-1	TRBV6-1	15	TRBD1	CASRTRGLTTNEQFF	TGTGCCAGCAGGACCAGGGGGCTCACCACCAATGAGCAGTTCTTC
many	TRBJ2-3	TRBV29-1	13	NA	CSASTQRWDTQYF	TGCAGCGCCTCGACCCAGCGGTGGGATACGCAGTATTTT
many	TRBJ2-7	TRBV7-6	14	NA	CASSNTEDFYEQYF	TGTGCCAGCAGCAATACGGAAGACTTCTACGAGCAGTACTTC
many	TRBJ2-3	TRBV29-1	21	TRBD2	CSVERGDIVAGVGRGTDTQYF	TGCAGCGTTGAACGGGGCGATATCGTTGCGGGAGTGGGACGGGGCACAGATACGCAGTATTTT
few	TRBJ2-7	TRBV7-9	15	TRBD2	CASSLGGTSSDEQYF	TGTGCCAGCAGCTTAGGGGGGACTAGCTCCGACGAGCAGTACTTC
many	TRBJ2-1	TRBV12-3/TRBV12-4	11	NA	CAIESSAGQFF	TGTGCCATCGAGTCTTCGGCCGGGCAGTTCTTC
few	TRBJ2-1	TRBV6-1	16	TRBD2	CASRRTKAGGGYEQFF	TGTGCCAGCAGGAGGACGAAAGCGGGAGGGGGGTATGAGCAGTTCTTC
many	TRBJ2-3	TRBV12-3/TRBV12-4	14	NA	CASSPRLRPDTQYF	TGTGCCAGCAGTCCTCGTCTTAGACCAGATACGCAGTATTTT
few	TRBJ2-3	TRBV5-1	16	NA	CASSPTAGPGTDTQYF	TGCGCCAGCAGCCCCACTGCGGGGCCAGGCACAGATACGCAGTATTTT
many	TRBJ1-1	TRBV29-1	13	NA	CSVGGLTNTEAFF	TGCAGCGTTGGAGGACTTACGAACACTGAAGCTTTCTTT
many	TRBJ2-1	TRBV5-1	15	TRBD2	CASGPLAGVYNEQFF	TGCGCCAGCGGCCCCTTAGCGGGAGTCTACAATGAGCAGTTCTTC
many	TRBJ2-5	TRBV12-3/TRBV12-4	14	NA	CASSLVGGDETQYF	TGTGCCAGCAGTTTAGTTGGAGGGGACGAGACCCAGTACTTC
many	TRBJ1-2	TRBV5-6	15	NA	CASSLAAALDYGYTF	TGTGCCAGCAGCTTGGCGGCGGCGTTAGACTATGGCTACACCTTC
NA	TRBJ2-7	TRBV4-2	15	TRBD2	CASSQESSGVYEQYF	TGTGCCAGCAGCCAAGAATCTAGCGGCGTTTACGAGCAGTACTTC
many	TRBJ2-1	TRBV6-5	12	NA	CASSHPESRKFF	TGTGCCAGCAGTCACCCGGAGTCTCGGAAGTTCTTC
NA	TRBJ2-7	TRBV30	15	TRBD1	CAWRQQADRPYEQYF	TGTGCCTGGAGGCAACAGGCGGACAGGCCCTACGAGCAGTACTTC
few	TRBJ2-1	TRBV7-9	15	TRBD2	CASSFWEGPYNEQFF	TGTGCCAGCAGTTTTTGGGAGGGCCCCTACAATGAGCAGTTCTTC
few	TRBJ2-3	TRBV4-3	17	TRBD2	CASSQVLSGSRTDTQYF	TGCGCCAGCAGCCAAGTCTTAAGCGGGAGTCGTACAGATACGCAGTATTTT
many	TRBJ2-3	TRBV20-1	16	TRBD1	CSARGQGRGATDTQYF	TGCAGTGCTAGAGGACAGGGACGAGGGGCCACAGATACGCAGTATTTT
few	TRBJ2-7	TRBV4-2	16	NA	CASSSQNKGGSYEQYF	TGTGCCAGCAGCTCACAGAATAAGGGGGGCTCCTACGAGCAGTACTTC
NA	TRBJ2-5	TRBV12-3/TRBV12-4	15	TRBD2	CASSPAPAGRETQYF	TGTGCCAGCAGTCCGGCCCCAGCGGGAAGAGAGACCCAGTACTTC
many	TRBJ2-7	TRBV14	17	TRBD2	CASSQDSTSGRSYEQYF	TGTGCCAGCAGCCAAGACAGTACTAGCGGGAGGTCCTACGAGCAGTACTTC
many	TRBJ2-5	TRBV29-1	13	NA	CSVEELVGETQYF	TGCAGCGTTGAAGAACTAGTAGGCGAGACCCAGTACTTC
NA	TRBJ2-1	TRBV7-2	14	NA	CASSRPLGGIEQFF	TGTGCCAGCAGCCGCCCCTTGGGGGGCATTGAGCAGTTCTTC
many	TRBJ2-1	TRBV10-3	16	NA	CAISDPGSRAYNEQFF	TGTGCCATCAGTGACCCCGGCAGCCGTGCCTACAATGAGCAGTTCTTC
NA	TRBJ2-3	TRBV10-3	16	TRBD2	CAISGLAGGPTDTQYF	TGTGCCATCAGTGGGCTAGCGGGAGGGCCAACAGATACGCAGTATTTT
many	TRBJ1-5	TRBV12-3/TRBV12-4	15	NA	CASSLGSQENQPQHF	TGTGCCAGCAGTTTAGGCTCACAGGAGAATCAGCCCCAGCATTTT
many	TRBJ2-3	TRBV30	12	NA	CAWRSRTDTQYF	TGTGCCTGGAGGTCCCGCACAGATACGCAGTATTTT
NA	TRBJ2-1	TRBV12-3/TRBV12-4	15	NA	CASHSAGLLYNEQFF	TGTGCCAGCCATTCTGCTGGACTTCTTTACAATGAGCAGTTCTTC
many	TRBJ2-1	TRBV7-2	14	NA	CASSPDWSYNEQFF	TGTGCCAGCAGCCCGGACTGGTCCTACAATGAGCAGTTCTTC
many	TRBJ2-5	TRBV29-1	12	NA	CSARSGVKTQYF	TGCAGCGCCCGGTCGGGGGTCAAGACCCAGTACTTC
many	TRBJ2-7	TRBV12-3/TRBV12-4	13	TRBD2	CASLAGGAYEQYF	TGTGCCAGCCTAGCGGGAGGTGCCTACGAGCAGTACTTC
many	TRBJ2-1	TRBV20-1	18	TRBD1	CSARDPGQGVNLYNEQFF	TGCAGTGCTAGAGATCCGGGACAGGGAGTCAATCTGTACAATGAGCAGTTCTTC
many	TRBJ2-3	TRBV14	15	NA	CASSHYPRGTDTQYF	TGTGCCAGCAGCCACTATCCGAGGGGGACAGATACGCAGTATTTT